This T cell receptor (beta chain) was retrieved from a study of T-cell reconstitution after alpha-beta-depleted transplantation in children. TCRbeta library construction was performed incorporating unique molecular identifiers. Each CDR3 protein is one row after TCRdb ran MiXCR on the PCR reads. Counted here are 900,000 or so distinct CDR3 sequences, under 20% occurring once; the ten biggest clones make up approximately 5%. The V gene lost 3 bases and the J gene lost 7 bases, with 17 bases spanning the gap. The CDR3 spans 15 residues. Germline V gene sequence: CDR1 SGHKS, CDR2 YYEKEE (reference sequence).

The chain joins TRBV5-5 to TRBJ1-3, with a weak D call TRBD1 (5 bases). Sequenced here: PBMCs, mostly from graft donor cells, sampled 360 days after TCRalphabeta/CD19-depleted stem cell transplant. The clonotype comes from a male patient younger than 18 who had a stem cell transplant for acute lymphoblastic leukemia, so the T cells may come from the graft donor. The CDR3, as DNA: TGTGCCAGCAGCTGGGACCGTCGGGAGAGGAACACCATATATTTT. It is translated as CASSWDRRERNTIYF.